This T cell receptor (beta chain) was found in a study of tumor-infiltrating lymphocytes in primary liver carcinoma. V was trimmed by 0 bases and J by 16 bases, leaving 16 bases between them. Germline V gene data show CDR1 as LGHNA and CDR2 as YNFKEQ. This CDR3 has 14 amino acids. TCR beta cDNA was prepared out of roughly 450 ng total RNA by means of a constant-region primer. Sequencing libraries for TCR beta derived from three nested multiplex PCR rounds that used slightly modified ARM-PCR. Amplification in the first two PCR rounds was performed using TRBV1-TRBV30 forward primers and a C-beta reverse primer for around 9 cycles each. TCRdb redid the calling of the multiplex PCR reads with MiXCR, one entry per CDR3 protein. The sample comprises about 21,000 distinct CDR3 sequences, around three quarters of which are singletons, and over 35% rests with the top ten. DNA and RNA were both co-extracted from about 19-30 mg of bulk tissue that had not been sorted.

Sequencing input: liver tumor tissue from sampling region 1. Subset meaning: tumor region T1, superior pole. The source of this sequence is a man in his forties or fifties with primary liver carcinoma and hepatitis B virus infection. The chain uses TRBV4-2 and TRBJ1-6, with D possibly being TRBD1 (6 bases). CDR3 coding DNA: TGTGCCAGCAGCCAAGATGACAGGTCTTCAAGGCTCCACTTT. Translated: CASSQDDRSSRLHF.